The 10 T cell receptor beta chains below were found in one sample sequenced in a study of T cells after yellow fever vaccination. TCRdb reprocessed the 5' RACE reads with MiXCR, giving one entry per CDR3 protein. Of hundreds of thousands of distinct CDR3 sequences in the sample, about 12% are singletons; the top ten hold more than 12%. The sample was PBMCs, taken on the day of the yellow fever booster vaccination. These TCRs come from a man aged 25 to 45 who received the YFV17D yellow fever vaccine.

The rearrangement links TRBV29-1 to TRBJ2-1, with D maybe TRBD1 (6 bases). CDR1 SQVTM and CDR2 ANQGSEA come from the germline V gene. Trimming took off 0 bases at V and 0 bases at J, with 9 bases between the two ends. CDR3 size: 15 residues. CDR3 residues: CSVEDQGSSYNEQFF. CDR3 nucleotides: TGCAGCGTTGAAGACCAGGGGAGCTCCTACAATGAGCAGTTCTTC.

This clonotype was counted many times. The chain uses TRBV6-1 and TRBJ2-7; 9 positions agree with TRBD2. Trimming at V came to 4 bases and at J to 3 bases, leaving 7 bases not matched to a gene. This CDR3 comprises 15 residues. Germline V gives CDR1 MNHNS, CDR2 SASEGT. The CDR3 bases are TGTGCCAGCAGTGGGATGGGTAGCGGGAGCTACGAGCAGTACTTC. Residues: CASSGMGSGSYEQYF.

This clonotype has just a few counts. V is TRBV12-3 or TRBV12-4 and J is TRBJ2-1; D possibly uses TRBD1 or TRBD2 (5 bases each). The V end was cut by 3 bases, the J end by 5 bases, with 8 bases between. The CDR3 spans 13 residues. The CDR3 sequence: CASSFGTHNEQFF. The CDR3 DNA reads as TGTGCCAGCAGTTTCGGGACCCACAATGAGCAGTTCTTC.

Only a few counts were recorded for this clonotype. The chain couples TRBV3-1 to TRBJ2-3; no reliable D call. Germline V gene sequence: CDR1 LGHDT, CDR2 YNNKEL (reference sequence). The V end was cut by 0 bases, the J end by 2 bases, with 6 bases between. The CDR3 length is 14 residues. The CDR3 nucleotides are TGTGCCAGCAGCCAAGAGCAGTACACAGATACGCAGTATTTT. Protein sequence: CASSQEQYTDTQYF.

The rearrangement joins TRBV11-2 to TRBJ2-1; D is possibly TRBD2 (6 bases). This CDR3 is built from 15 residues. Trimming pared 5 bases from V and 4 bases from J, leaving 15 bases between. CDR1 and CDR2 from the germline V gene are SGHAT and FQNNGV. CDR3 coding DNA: TGTGCCAGCAGCCCAATAACCCGGGGGTACAATGAGCAGTTCTTC. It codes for CASSPITRGYNEQFF.

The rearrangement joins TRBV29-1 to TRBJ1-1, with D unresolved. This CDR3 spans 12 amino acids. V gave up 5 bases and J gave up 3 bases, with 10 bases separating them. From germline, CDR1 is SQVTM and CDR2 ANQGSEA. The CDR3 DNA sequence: TGCAGCGTTAGTGGGCTTTACACTGAAGCTTTCTTT. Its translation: CSVSGLYTEAFF. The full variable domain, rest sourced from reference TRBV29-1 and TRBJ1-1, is SAVISQKPSRDICQRGTSLTIQCQVDSQVTMMFWYRQQPGQSLTLIATANQGSEATYESGFVIDKFPISRPNLTFSTLTVSNMSPEDSSIYLCSVSGLYTEAFFGQGTRLTVV.

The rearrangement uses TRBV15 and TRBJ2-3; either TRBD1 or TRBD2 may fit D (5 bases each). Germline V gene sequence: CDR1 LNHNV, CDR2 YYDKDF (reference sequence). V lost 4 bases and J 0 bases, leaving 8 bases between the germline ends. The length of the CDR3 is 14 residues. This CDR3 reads CATSKGTSTDTQYF. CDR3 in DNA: TGTGCCACCAGCAAGGGGACCAGCACAGATACGCAGTATTTT.

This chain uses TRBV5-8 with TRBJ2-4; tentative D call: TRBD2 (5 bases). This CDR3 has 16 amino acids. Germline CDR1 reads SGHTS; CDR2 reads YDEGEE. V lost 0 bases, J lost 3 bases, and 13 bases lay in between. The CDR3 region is CASSLASGKGKNIQYF. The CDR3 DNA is TGTGCCAGCAGCTTGGCCTCGGGAAAGGGCAAAAACATTCAGTACTTC. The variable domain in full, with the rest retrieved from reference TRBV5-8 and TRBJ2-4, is EAGVTQSPTHLIKTRGQQATLRCSPISGHTSVYWYQQALGLGLQFLLWYDEGEERNRGNFPPRFSGRQFPNYSSELNVNALELEDSALYLCASSLASGKGKNIQYFGAGTRLSVL.

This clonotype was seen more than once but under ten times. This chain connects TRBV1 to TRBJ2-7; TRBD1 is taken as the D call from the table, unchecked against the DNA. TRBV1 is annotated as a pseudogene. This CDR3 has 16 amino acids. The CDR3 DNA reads TGCACCAGCTCGAAAATAACGGACAGGTGGAGCGACGAGCAGTACTTC. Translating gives CTSSKITDRWSDEQYF.

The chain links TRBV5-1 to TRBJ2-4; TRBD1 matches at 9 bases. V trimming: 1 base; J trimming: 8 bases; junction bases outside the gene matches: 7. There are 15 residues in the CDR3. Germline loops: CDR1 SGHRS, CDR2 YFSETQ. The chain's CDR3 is CASSLWDRDGDIQYF. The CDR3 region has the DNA TGCGCCAGCAGCTTGTGGGACAGGGATGGAGACATTCAGTACTTC.